This TCR beta chain appears in the sequencing data of a study of T cell repertoires in cytomegalovirus infection. This CDR3 has 16 residues. Germline CDR1 MNHEY, CDR2 SMNVEV (reference sequence). The V gene end was trimmed by 3 bases and the J gene end by 0 bases; junction bases not matched to a gene: 5. A note on this clonotype: Its cognate antigen is unknown.

TCRdb itself ran the reads through MiXCR, one entry per CDR3 protein. The table has 350,000 to 400,000 distinct CDR3 sequences, nearly 35% seen once. The material was cultured PBMCs, obtained from culture after CMV antigen stimulation. This TCR was sampled from a human donor in good health (CMV status not recorded). Some clones in this sample may be carry-over from other donors' samples. The rearrangement joins TRBV27 to TRBJ2-3; 8 bases align to TRBD2. CDR3 DNA: TGTGCCAGCAGTTTGGTAGCGGGGTTTAGCACAGATACGCAGTATTTT. Its translation: CASSLVAGFSTDTQYF.